The source of this T cell receptor beta chain is a study of cytotoxic CD8 clonotypes in ibrutinib-treated CLL. In the study overall: The sample average was 255,043 productive templates and fewer than 95,000 productive rearrangements.

Germline V lookup: CDR1 MNHEY, CDR2 SVGAGI. The CDR3 is 14 residues long. V lost 2 bases, J lost 1 base, and 8 bases lay in between. Some clones are missing from TCRdb's copy, which holds only in-frame ones; the method was immunoSEQ multiplex PCR. The table shows approximately 340,000 clones, with over 55% occurring only once. The source was PBMCs, collected after 36 months of ibrutinib treatment. V is TRBV6-5 and J is TRBJ1-1; D perhaps matches TRBD1 (5 bases). The source of this sequence is a human donor with chronic lymphocytic leukemia. This CDR3 reads CASSYARANTEAFF. CDR3 nucleotides: TGTGCCAGCAGTTACGCCAGGGCGAACACTGAAGCTTTCTTT.